These 13 T cell receptor beta chains share one sample of origin, sequenced in a study of cytomegalovirus exposure and HLA in healthy donors. Primers: 60 Vbeta forward and 13 Jbeta reverse. The data were produced by immunoSEQ multiplex PCR, yet TCRdb's version contains in-frame clones alone and is incomplete. The sample carries about 150,000 clones, 65% to 85% recorded once. Sequencing was carried out using PBMCs. The source is a male donor in good health and CMV-seronegative.

The chain employs TRBV7-8 and TRBJ2-1; 8 bases are a match to TRBD2. CDR3 length equals 15 residues. V shed 5 bases, J shed 4 bases, and the junction held 7 bases outside the gene matches. Germline CDR1 and CDR2: SGHVS and FQNEAQ. This chain's CDR3 is CASSVLSGMYNEQFF. The CDR3 nucleotides read TGTGCCAGCAGCGTCCTTAGCGGGATGTACAATGAGCAGTTCTTC. Filled out from reference TRBV7-8 and TRBJ2-1, the complete variable domain reads GAGVSQSPRYKVAKRGQDVALRCDPISGHVSLFWYQQALGQGPEFLTYFQNEAQLDKSGLPSDRFFAERPEGSVSTLKIQRTQQEDSAVYLCASSVLSGMYNEQFFGPGTRLTVL.

The chain recombines TRBV4-3 with TRBJ1-3, with D perhaps TRBD1 (5 bases). Germline assignment: CDR1 LGHNA and CDR2 YSLEER. The ends were cut back, 4 bases at V and 2 bases at J, with 15 bases in the middle. This CDR3 is built from 16 residues. This CDR3 is CASSRDSSDTGNTIYF. For the CDR3, the DNA is TGCGCCAGCAGCCGGGACTCCTCAGACACTGGAAACACCATATATTTT.

The chain has TRBV9 and TRBJ2-3, with 9 bases identical to TRBD2. There are 14 residues in the CDR3. V gave up 2 bases and J gave up 3 bases; unmatched junction bases: 1. CDR1 and CDR2 from the germline V gene are SGDLS and YYNGEE. The CDR3 nucleotides are TGTGCCAGCAGCGTTAGCGGGAGTACAGATACGCAGTATTTT. It translates to CASSVSGSTDTQYF.

The genes are TRBV7-2 and TRBJ1-1, with D perhaps TRBD1 (6 bases). The CDR3 is made up of 15 amino acids. CDR1 is SGHTA and CDR2 is FQGNSA in the germline V gene. Trimming stripped 5 bases from V and 11 bases from J, with 24 bases between. CDR3 in amino acids: CASSVGLWGGLTAFF. The CDR3 nucleotides read TGTGCCAGCAGCGTAGGACTCTGGGGGGGGCTTACGGCTTTCTTT.

The genes are TRBV6-1 and TRBJ2-1; 14 bases line up with TRBD2. Trimming removed 8 bases from V and 4 bases from J; junction bases left unmatched: 4. Looked up from germline, CDR1 is MNHNS and CDR2 is SASEGT. This CDR3 comprises 15 residues. The CDR3 loop is CASRLAGGSYNEQFF. DNA of the CDR3: TGTGCCAGCCGACTAGCGGGAGGGTCTTACAATGAGCAGTTCTTC.

This clone has just a few counts. CDR3 amino acids: CASSQDTPLNTEFSSNEQFF. The CDR3 DNA reads TGTGCCAGCAGCCAAGATACCCCCTTAAATACGGAGTTTTCATCCAATGAGCAGTTCTTC. The J gene is TRBJ2-1, the V gene TRBV4-2; no clear D gene. This CDR3 has 20 residues. Trimming left V 0 bases short and J 6 bases short, with 27 bases between. Germline CDR1 and CDR2: LGHNA and YNFKEQ.

The chain uses TRBV13 and TRBJ2-5; perhaps TRBD1 as D (5 bases). This CDR3 is 15 amino acids long. Trimming removed 4 bases at V and 5 bases at J, with 17 bases between. Looked up from germline, CDR1 is PRHDT and CDR2 is FYEKMQ (reference sequence). The CDR3 bases are TGTGCCAGCAGCTCCAGACAGAAAGTATGGGAGACCCAGTACTTC. It encodes CASSSRQKVWETQYF.

This rearrangement joins TRBV5-1 to TRBJ1-2; 8 bases are shared with TRBD1. J gave up 6 bases and V 7 bases, and 5 bases lay outside the gene matches. This CDR3 is 12 amino acids long. Germline CDR1 SGHRS, CDR2 YFSETQ. DNA of the CDR3: TGCGCCAGCTCACAACAGGGGGATGGCTACACCTTC. Translation: CASSQQGDGYTF.

This clone was seen just once. The J gene is TRBJ2-1, the V gene TRBV13; D not resolved. The CDR3 length is 15 residues. Germline V gene lookup returns CDR1 PRHDT and CDR2 FYEKMQ (reference sequence). Trimming took 2 bases from V and 6 from J, leaving 14 bases between them. The CDR3 loop is CASSLSIIEFNEQFF. CDR3 DNA: TGTGCCAGCAGCTTATCGATCATTGAGTTCAATGAGCAGTTCTTC. The complete variable domain, with remaining parts taken from reference TRBV13 and TRBJ2-1, reads AAGVIQSPRHLIKEKRETATLKCYPIPRHDTVYWYQQGPGQDPQFLISFYEKMQSDKGSIPDRFSAQQFSDYHSELNMSSLELGDSALYFCASSLSIIEFNEQFFGPGTRLTVL.

The rearrangement joins TRBV4-3 to TRBJ2-5; weak D call: TRBD2 (5 bases). The CDR3 extends over 13 amino acids. The germline V gene encodes CDR1 LGHNA and CDR2 YSLEER. The V end was cut by 1 base, the J end by 4 bases, with 7 bases between. CDR3 in amino acids: CASSQVRGETQYF. The CDR3 coding sequence is TGCGCCAGCAGCCAAGTTCGGGGAGAGACCCAGTACTTC.

V usage is TRBV29-1 and J usage is TRBJ2-7; perhaps TRBD2 as D (6 bases). The V end lost 6 bases, the J end lost 2 bases, and 20 bases lay between the germline ends. The germline V gene encodes CDR1 SQVTM and CDR2 ANQGSEA. This CDR3 contains 15 residues. CDR3 nucleotides: TGCAGCGTCTCGGGCCCACGGGGGACGGCCTACGAGCAGTACTTC. Its protein is CSVSGPRGTAYEQYF.

The genes are TRBV29-1 and TRBJ1-1; TRBD1 aligns across 7 bases. V trimming: 7 bases; J trimming: 4 bases; junction bases outside the gene matches: 6. The CDR3 is 12 amino acids. Germline CDR1 is SQVTM and CDR2 is ANQGSEA. The CDR3 DNA follows: TGCAGCGCCGGGACAGTGAGCACTGAAGCTTTCTTT. This sequence encodes CSAGTVSTEAFF.

The CDR3 bases are TGTGCCAGCAGCAGAACAGGGGCCTCTGGAAACACCATATATTTT. Encoded protein: CASSRTGASGNTIYF. The chain has TRBV11-3 and TRBJ1-3; 7 nucleotides agree with TRBD1. This CDR3 is 15 amino acids long. J lost 0 bases, V lost 5 bases, and 4 bases had no gene match. Germline V lookup: CDR1 SGHNT, CDR2 YENEEA.